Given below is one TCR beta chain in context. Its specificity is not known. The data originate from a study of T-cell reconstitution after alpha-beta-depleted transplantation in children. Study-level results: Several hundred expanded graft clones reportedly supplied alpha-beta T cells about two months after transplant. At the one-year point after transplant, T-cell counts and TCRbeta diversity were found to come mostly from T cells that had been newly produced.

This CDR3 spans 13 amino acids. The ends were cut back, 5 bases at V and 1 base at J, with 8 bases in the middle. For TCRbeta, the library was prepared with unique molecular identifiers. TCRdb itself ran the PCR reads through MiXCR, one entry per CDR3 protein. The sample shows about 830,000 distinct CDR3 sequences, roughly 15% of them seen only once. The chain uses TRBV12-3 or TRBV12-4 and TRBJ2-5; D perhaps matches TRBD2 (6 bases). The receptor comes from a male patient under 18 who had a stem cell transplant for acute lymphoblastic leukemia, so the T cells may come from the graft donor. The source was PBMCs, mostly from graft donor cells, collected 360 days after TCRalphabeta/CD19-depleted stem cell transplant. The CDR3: CASSREFQETQYF. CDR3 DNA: TGTGCCAGCAGTCGGGAGTTCCAAGAGACCCAGTACTTC.